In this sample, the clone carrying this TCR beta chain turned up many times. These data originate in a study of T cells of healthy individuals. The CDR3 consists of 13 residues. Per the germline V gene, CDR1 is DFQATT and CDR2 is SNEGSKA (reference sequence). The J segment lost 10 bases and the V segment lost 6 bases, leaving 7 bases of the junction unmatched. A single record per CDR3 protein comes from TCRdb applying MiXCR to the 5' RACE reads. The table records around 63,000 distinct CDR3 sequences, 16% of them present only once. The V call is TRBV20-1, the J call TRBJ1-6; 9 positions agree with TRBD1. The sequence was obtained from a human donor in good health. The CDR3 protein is CSALTGGESPLHF. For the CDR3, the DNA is TGCAGTGCCTTAACAGGGGGCGAATCACCCCTCCACTTT.